This T cell receptor beta chain came from a study of blood T cell repertoires in COVID-19. Study context: The United States, Italy and Spain provided the acute and convalescent COVID-19 samples. The cDNA or gDNA used as material had been derived from T cells, B-cell-depleted T cells, or PBMCs.

TCRdb's table, derived via immunoSEQ multiplex PCR, lists solely in-frame clones and lacks some. Here the sample spans about 170,000 clones, 85% to 90% being singletons. The Seattle patients joined while their infection was active and were tracked longitudinally afterward. The trim removed 0 bases at V and 1 base at J, leaving 4 bases unmatched. The germline gives CDR1 MNHNY, CDR2 SVGAGI (reference sequence). The CDR3 runs to 16 residues. The genes are TRBV6-6 and TRBJ2-3, with 7 bases that match TRBD1. The sequence came from an older woman with COVID-19, enrolled during active disease. The sequencing sample was made of peripheral blood. The CDR3 spells CASSYSRQGGTDTQYF. Written as DNA, the CDR3 is TGTGCCAGCAGTTACTCGAGACAGGGAGGCACAGATACGCAGTATTTT.